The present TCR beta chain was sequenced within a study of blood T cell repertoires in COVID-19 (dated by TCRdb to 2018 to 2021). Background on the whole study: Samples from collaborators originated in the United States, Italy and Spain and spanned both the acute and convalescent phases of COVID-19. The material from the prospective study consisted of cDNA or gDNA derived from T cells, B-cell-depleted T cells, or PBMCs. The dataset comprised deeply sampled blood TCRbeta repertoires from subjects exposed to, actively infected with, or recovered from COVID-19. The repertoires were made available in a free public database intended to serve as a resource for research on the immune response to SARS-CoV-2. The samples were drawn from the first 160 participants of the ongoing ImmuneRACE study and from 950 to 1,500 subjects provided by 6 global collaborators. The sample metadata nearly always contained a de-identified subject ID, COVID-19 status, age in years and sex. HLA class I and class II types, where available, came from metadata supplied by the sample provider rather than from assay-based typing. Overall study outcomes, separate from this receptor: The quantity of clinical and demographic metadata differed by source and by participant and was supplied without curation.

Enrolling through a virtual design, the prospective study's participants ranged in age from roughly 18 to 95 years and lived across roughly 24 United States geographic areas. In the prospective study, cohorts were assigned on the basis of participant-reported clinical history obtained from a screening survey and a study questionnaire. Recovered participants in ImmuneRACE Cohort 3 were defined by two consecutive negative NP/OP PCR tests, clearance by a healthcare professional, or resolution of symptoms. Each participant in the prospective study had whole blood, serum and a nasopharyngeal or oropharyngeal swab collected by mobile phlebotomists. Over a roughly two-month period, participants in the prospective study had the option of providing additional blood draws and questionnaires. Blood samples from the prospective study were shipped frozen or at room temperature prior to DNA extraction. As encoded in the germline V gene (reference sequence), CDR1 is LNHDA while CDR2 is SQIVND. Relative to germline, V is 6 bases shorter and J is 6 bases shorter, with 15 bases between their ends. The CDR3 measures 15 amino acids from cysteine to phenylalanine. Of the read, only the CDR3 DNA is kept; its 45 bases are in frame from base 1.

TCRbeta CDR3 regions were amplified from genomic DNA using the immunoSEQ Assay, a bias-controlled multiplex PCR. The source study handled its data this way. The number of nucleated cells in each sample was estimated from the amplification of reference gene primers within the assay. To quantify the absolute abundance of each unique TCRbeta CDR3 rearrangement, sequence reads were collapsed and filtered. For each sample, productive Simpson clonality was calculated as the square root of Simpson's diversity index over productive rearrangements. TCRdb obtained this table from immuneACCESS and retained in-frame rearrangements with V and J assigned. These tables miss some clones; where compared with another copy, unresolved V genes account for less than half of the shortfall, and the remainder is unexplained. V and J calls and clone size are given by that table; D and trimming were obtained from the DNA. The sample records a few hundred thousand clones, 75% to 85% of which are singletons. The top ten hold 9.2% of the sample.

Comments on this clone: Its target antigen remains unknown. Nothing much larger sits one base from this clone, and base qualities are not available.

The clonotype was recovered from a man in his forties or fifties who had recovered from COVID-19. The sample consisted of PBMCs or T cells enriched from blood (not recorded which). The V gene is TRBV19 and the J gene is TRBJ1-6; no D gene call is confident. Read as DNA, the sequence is TGTGCCAGTAGCGACAACGGGATCATTAATTCACCCCTCCACTTT. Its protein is CASSDNGIINSPLHF.